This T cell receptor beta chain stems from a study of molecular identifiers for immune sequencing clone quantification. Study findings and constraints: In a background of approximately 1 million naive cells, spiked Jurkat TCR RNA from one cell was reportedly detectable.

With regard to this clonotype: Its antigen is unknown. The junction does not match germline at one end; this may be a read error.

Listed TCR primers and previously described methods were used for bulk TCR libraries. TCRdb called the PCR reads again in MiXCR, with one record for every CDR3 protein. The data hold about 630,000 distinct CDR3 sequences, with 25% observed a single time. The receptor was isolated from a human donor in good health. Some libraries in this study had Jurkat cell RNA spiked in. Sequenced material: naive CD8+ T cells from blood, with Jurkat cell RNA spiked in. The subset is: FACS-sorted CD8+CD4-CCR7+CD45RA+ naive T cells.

Here the CDR3 DNA reads TGTGCCAGCCGCTTAGATCTAGGCAGGTGGACAGATACGCAGTATTTT. It codes for CASRLDLGRWTDTQYF. This chain links TRBV11-2 with TRBJ2-3, with no clear D. There are 16 residues in the CDR3. Germline CDR1 SGHAT, CDR2 FQNNGV.